The next 18 T cell receptor beta chains were all read from a single sample in a study of metastatic and nonmetastatic thyroid tumors. TCRdb re-clonotyped the PCR reads through MiXCR. The repertoire holds about 69,000 clones, 14% seen once, with less than 8.5% in the top ten. Nobody among the patients had been given any treatment before thyroid surgery. The specimen sequenced was blood. These receptors were obtained from a male donor with papillary thyroid cancer or a benign thyroid nodule (not recorded which). Some clones in this sample may be carry-over from other donors' samples.

This clone showed up many times. V usage is TRBV10-3 and J usage is TRBJ2-7, with D tentatively TRBD1 or TRBD2 (5 bases each). With 4 bases removed from V and 6 bases from J, the gap between germline ends came to 13 bases. CDR3 length equals 13 residues. CDR1 is ENHRY, CDR2 SYGVKD, per germline. The CDR3 sequence is CAISALSGTEQYF. CDR3 nucleotides: TGTGCCATCAGTGCCCTTTCGGGGACCGAGCAGTACTTC.

This clone was observed many times. This chain connects TRBV3-1 to TRBJ2-1; a weak D match, TRBD2 (6 bases). CDR1 and CDR2 from the germline V gene are LGHDT and YNNKEL (reference sequence). V lost 4 bases and J lost 13, with 14 bases in between. The CDR3 runs to 12 residues. CDR3 amino acids: CASSLGVRGQFF. The CDR3 nucleotides are TGTGCCAGCAGCCTAGGGGTGCGGGGTCAGTTCTTC.

This clone has ten or more counts. The chain links TRBV7-9 to TRBJ2-3; 7 bases match TRBD2. The trim removed 4 bases at V and 4 bases at J, leaving 2 bases unmatched. Germline V gene lookup returns CDR1 SEHNR and CDR2 FQNEAQ (reference sequence). The CDR3 has 13 residues. The CDR3 loop is CASSSGLSDTQYF. The CDR3 DNA reads TGTGCCAGCAGCTCGGGACTATCAGATACGCAGTATTTT.

The table lists this clone with many counts. The V call is TRBV6-1, the J call TRBJ2-1; 12 bases map to TRBD2. The germline V gene has CDR1 MNHNS and CDR2 SASEGT. V shed 5 bases, J shed 7 bases, and the junction held 6 bases outside the gene matches. The CDR3 has 15 amino acids. This CDR3 is CASSSGLAGQNEQFF. CDR3 DNA sequence: TGTGCCAGCAGTTCTGGACTAGCGGGGCAGAATGAGCAGTTCTTC.

This clone was detected only once. The chain uses TRBV18 and TRBJ2-5; D unclear. Deletions cut 1 base from V and 5 bases from J, with 14 bases between. The CDR3 runs to 15 residues. Germline assignment: CDR1 KGHSH and CDR2 LQKENI. As DNA, the CDR3 is TGTGCCAGCTCACCACGGCGGTATAAGGCTGAGACCCAGTACTTC. Residues: CASSPRRYKAETQYF.

This clone was seen many times. The rearrangement links TRBV27 to TRBJ2-5; D possibly uses TRBD1 or TRBD2 (6 bases each). The V end lost 3 bases, the J end lost 4 bases, and 15 bases lay between the germline ends. CDR3 length equals 15 residues. CDR1 and CDR2 (germline): MNHEY, SMNVEV (reference sequence). Here the CDR3 reads CASSLSRGRPETQYF. The DNA for the CDR3 is TGTGCCAGCAGTTTGAGTAGGGGGAGGCCAGAGACCCAGTACTTC.

This clone has a count of ten or more. The chain couples TRBV6-1 to TRBJ2-3, with TRBD1 matching 7 bases. V shed 6 bases and J 4 bases; nucleotides not matched to a gene: 13. CDR3 length equals 16 residues. Germline CDR1 MNHNS, CDR2 SASEGT. The CDR3 bases are TGTGCCAGCAGAAAACCCGCCGGGACAGACCCAGATACGCAGTATTTT. It translates to CASRKPAGTDPDTQYF.

Concerning this clone: One junction end disagrees with the germline gene, perhaps due to a read error. This rearrangement joins TRBV7-6 to TRBJ2-7; possible D gene TRBD2, 5 bases. The CDR3 runs 13 residues. The germline V gene encodes CDR1 SGHVS and CDR2 FNYEAQ. The CDR3 nucleotides are TGTGCCAGCAGCTCAGGTTCGGGGTACGATCAGTACTTC. It codes for CASSSGSGYDQYF.

This clone was seen at least ten times. The chain has TRBV11-3 and TRBJ2-3, with D tentatively TRBD2 (7 bases). Germline values: CDR1 SGHNT, CDR2 YENEEA. The CDR3 loop spans 15 amino acids. V lost 2 bases to trimming and J lost 2 bases, with 11 bases between them. Here the CDR3 reads CASSLQGRDTDTQYF. In nucleotides, the CDR3 is TGTGCCAGCAGCTTACAGGGGAGGGACACAGATACGCAGTATTTT. The whole variable domain, filled in from reference TRBV11-3 and TRBJ2-3, reads EAGVVQSPRYKIIEKKQPVAFWCNPISGHNTLYWYLQNLGQGPELLIRYENEEAVDDSQLPKDRFSAERLKGVDSTLKIQPAELGDSAVYLCASSLQGRDTDTQYFGPGTRLTVL.

In nucleotides, the CDR3 is TGCGCCAGCAGCTTGGGAGCGGGGGCGGTCGAGCAGTACTTC. This codes for CASSLGAGAVEQYF. The chain couples TRBV5-1 to TRBJ2-7, with 8 bases matching TRBD2. The CDR3 runs to 14 residues. Germline CDR1 reads SGHRS; CDR2 reads YFSETQ. The ends lost 0 bases at V and 6 bases at J; junction bases unmatched: 5.

Details on this clone: One junction end disagrees with the germline gene, perhaps due to a read error. V and J are TRBV5-1 and TRBJ1-6; D is ambiguous. The CDR3 consists of 15 residues. Germline values: CDR1 SGHRS, CDR2 YFSETQ. The CDR3 DNA reads TGCGCCAGCAGCCGGGCCGACTCGGGTAATTCACCCATCCACTTT. This gives the protein CASSRADSGNSPIHF. Variable domain in full (rest from reference TRBV5-1 and TRBJ1-6): KAGVTQTPRYLIKTRGQQVTLSCSPISGHRSVSWYQQTPGQGLQFLFEYFSETQRNKGNFPGRFSGRQFSNSRSEMNVSTLELGDSALYLCASSRADSGNSPIHFGNGTRLTVT.

This clone was observed at least ten times. The V and J genes are TRBV20-1 and TRBJ1-6; maybe TRBD1 (5 bases). CDR1 and CDR2 from the germline V gene are DFQATT and SNEGSKA (reference sequence). The CDR3 sequence is 16 residues long. V lost 0 bases and J lost 6, with 15 bases in between. CDR3 nucleotides: TGCAGTGCTAGAGATCGCAGCTGGGGGGGTAATTCACCCCTCCACTTT. It is translated as CSARDRSWGGNSPLHF.

The chain links TRBV13 to TRBJ1-4; weak D call: TRBD1 (6 bases). This CDR3 is 17 amino acids long. The germline V and J ends were trimmed by 0 bases and 8 bases, with 19 bases remaining between them. Germline V gene lookup returns CDR1 PRHDT and CDR2 FYEKMQ (reference sequence). The CDR3 coding sequence is TGTGCCAGCAGCTTAGGGGTGGGGGCAGTCGGGCCAGAAAAACTGTTTTTT. As protein: CASSLGVGAVGPEKLFF. The variable domain in full, completed from reference TRBV13 and TRBJ1-4, reads AAGVIQSPRHLIKEKRETATLKCYPIPRHDTVYWYQQGPGQDPQFLISFYEKMQSDKGSIPDRFSAQQFSDYHSELNMSSLELGDSALYFCASSLGVGAVGPEKLFFGSGTQLSVL.

This clone was seen many times. The chain combines TRBV12-3 or TRBV12-4 with TRBJ2-1; D is undetermined. The CDR3 contains 12 residues. Trimming cost V 6 bases and J 7 bases, with 10 bases left between them. Here the CDR3 reads CASRVAGNEQFF. For the CDR3, the DNA is TGTGCCAGCAGAGTGGCTGGAAATGAGCAGTTCTTC.

This clone is a singleton in its sample. The rearrangement joins TRBV30 to TRBJ1-2, with no clear D. Trimming took off 0 bases at V and 8 bases at J, with 16 bases between the two ends. This CDR3 has 14 amino acids. Germline CDR1 and CDR2: GTSNPN and SVGIG (reference sequence). CDR3 nucleotides: TGTGCCTGGAGTGTGAGCAGGCTGCTAGGAGGCTACACCTTC. Amino acid sequence: CAWSVSRLLGGYTF.

At least ten counts were recorded for this clone. The chain joins TRBV3-1 to TRBJ2-3; 9 nucleotides match TRBD2. This CDR3 contains 15 residues. Trimming at V came to 8 bases and at J to 1 base, leaving 7 bases not matched to a gene. Germline CDR1 and CDR2: LGHDT and YNNKEL (reference sequence). In DNA form, the CDR3 reads TGTGCCAGCGGGAGGGTAGCGGGAGGCACAGATACGCAGTATTTT. This gives the protein CASGRVAGGTDTQYF.

This clone was seen at least ten times. This chain joins TRBV27 and TRBJ2-1, with 7 bases aligning to TRBD1. The CDR3 totals 15 residues. CDR1 MNHEY and CDR2 SMNVEV come from the germline V gene (reference sequence). V shed 7 bases, J shed 2 bases, and the junction held 8 bases outside the gene matches. The CDR3, as DNA: TGTGCCAGCATCTCCGGGCAGGGGGCCTACAATGAGCAGTTCTTC. Protein product: CASISGQGAYNEQFF.

This clone was detected many times. The V gene is TRBV28, the J gene TRBJ2-3, with D possibly matching TRBD2 (5 bases). The V gene's germline CDR1 is MDHEN and CDR2 SYDVKM. Trimming removed 5 bases from V and 12 bases from J, with 12 bases in between. CDR3 length: 11 residues. CDR3: CASSTRGLQYF. The CDR3 nucleotides read TGTGCCAGCAGTACTCGGGGTTTACAGTATTTT.